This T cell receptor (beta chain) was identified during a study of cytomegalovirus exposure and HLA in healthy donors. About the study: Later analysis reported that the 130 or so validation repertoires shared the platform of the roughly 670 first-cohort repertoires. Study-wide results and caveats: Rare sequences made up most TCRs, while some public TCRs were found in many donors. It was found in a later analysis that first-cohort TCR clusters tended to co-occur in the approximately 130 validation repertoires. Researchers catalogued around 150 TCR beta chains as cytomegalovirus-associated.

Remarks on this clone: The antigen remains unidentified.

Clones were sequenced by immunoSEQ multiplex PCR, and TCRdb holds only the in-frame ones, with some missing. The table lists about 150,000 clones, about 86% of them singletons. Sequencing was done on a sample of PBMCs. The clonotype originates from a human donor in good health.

The CDR3 reads CASSLSGTDTQYF. Written as DNA, the CDR3 is TGTGCCAGCAGCCTAAGCGGCACAGATACGCAGTATTTT. The V call is TRBV6-5, the J call TRBJ2-3; D gene uncertain. Trimming shortened V by 6 bases and J by 1 base, and 8 bases separated the two germline ends. CDR1 and CDR2 (germline): MNHEY, SVGAGI. The CDR3 is made up of 13 amino acids.